This record covers a single T cell receptor beta chain. Its antigen is undetermined. Extraction and reverse transcription of RNA yielded cDNA as the sequencing template. The data were produced by immunoSEQ multiplex PCR, yet TCRdb's version contains in-frame clones alone and is incomplete. The table includes more than 90,000 clones, roughly 55% detected once. The source of the sample is a study of CD8+ T cells in alopecia areata. Study-wide context: Twice daily, treated patients received 5 to 10 mg of oral tofacitinib. Overall study results and limits: The link between baseline CD8+ expansion and response remains uncertain with one nonresponder.

The CDR3 extends over 17 amino acids. Trimming cost V 3 bases and J 5 bases; bases outside gene matches: 15. Germline V lookup: CDR1 LGHNA, CDR2 YNFKEQ. The treatment: oral pan-JAK inhibitor, 5-10 mg twice daily. The chain joins TRBV4-2 to TRBJ1-2, with 7 bases that match TRBD1. This specimen consisted of CD8+ T cells sorted from blood, obtained at week 24, from a patient treated with tofacitinib. The clonotype was recovered from a human donor with alopecia areata. This chain's CDR3 is CASSHSAEGARSYGYTF. CDR3 nucleotide sequence: TGTGCCAGCAGCCACTCCGCGGAGGGGGCGAGGTCTTATGGCTACACCTTC.